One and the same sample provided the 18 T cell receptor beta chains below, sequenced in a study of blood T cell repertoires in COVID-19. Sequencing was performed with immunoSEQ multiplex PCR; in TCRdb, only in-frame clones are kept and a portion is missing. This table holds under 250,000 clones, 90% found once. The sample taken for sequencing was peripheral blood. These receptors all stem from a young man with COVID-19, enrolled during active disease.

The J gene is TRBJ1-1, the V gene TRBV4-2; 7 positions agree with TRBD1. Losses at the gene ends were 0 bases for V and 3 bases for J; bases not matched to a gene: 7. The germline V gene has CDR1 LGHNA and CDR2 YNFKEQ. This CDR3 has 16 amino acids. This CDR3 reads CASSQDGEGAYTEAFF. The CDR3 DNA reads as TGTGCCAGCAGCCAAGATGGAGAGGGGGCGTACACTGAAGCTTTCTTT.

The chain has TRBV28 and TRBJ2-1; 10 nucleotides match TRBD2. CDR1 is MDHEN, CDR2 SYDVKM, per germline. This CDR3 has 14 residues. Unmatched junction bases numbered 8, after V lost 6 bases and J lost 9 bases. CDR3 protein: CASSLSGRRGEQFF. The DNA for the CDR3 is TGTGCCAGCAGCCTTAGCGGGAGGAGGGGTGAGCAGTTCTTC.

The CDR3 DNA sequence: TGTGCCAGCAGCGTAGGGTCCACGGTACTTGGTGAGCAGTTCTTC. Protein sequence: CASSVGSTVLGEQFF. The rearrangement joins TRBV9 to TRBJ2-1; D unclear. CDR3 size: 15 residues. Trimming removed 0 bases from V and 9 bases from J, with 16 bases in between. Looked up from germline, CDR1 is SGDLS and CDR2 is YYNGEE.

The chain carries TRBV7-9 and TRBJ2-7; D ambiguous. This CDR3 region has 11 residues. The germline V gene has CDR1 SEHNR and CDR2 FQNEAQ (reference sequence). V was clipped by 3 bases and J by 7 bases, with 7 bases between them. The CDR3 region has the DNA TGTGCCAGCAGCTTCTCCCTGGAGCAGTACTTC. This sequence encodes CASSFSLEQYF.

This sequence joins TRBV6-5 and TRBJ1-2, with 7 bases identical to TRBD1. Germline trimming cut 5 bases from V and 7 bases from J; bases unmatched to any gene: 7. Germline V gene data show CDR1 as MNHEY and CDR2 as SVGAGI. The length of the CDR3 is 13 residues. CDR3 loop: CASSPTGEGGYTF. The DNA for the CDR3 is TGTGCCAGCAGTCCTACAGGGGAAGGTGGCTACACCTTC.

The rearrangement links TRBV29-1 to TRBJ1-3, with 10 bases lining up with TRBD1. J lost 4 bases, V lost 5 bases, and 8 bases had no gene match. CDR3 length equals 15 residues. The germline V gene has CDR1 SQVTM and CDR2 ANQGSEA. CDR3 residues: CSVSGTGVSGNTIYF. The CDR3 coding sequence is TGCAGCGTTTCCGGGACAGGGGTATCGGGAAACACCATATATTTT.

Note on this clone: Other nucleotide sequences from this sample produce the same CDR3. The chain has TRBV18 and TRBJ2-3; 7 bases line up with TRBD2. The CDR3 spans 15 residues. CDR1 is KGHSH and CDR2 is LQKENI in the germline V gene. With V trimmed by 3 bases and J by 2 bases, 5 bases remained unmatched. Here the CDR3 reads CASSPAGGTTDTQYF. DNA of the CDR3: TGTGCCAGCTCACCGGCCGGGGGGACCACAGATACGCAGTATTTT.

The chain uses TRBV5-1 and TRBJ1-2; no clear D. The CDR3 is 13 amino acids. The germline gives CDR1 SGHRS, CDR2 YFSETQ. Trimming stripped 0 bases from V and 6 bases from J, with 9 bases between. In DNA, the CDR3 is TGCGCCAGCAGCTTGGGAGAAGTCGATGGCTACACCTTC. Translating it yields CASSLGEVDGYTF.

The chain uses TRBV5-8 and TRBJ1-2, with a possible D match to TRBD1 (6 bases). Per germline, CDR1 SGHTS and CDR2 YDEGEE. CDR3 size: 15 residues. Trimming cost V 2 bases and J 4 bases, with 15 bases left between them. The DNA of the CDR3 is TGTGCCAGCAGCTTCCGAGCGGACAGAGTCTATGGCTACACCTTC. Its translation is CASSFRADRVYGYTF.

Here the CDR3 DNA reads TGTGCCAGCAGCCCCACTAGGGATCAAGAGACCCAGTACTTC. This gives the protein CASSPTRDQETQYF. The genes are TRBV7-2 and TRBJ2-5, with D maybe TRBD2 (5 bases). The CDR3 extends over 14 amino acids. Germline CDR1 is SGHTA and CDR2 is FQGNSA. V lost 5 bases and J lost 2, with 12 bases in between. Drawing the rest from reference TRBV7-2 and TRBJ2-5, the complete variable domain is GAGVSQSPSNKVTEKGKDVELRCDPISGHTALYWYRQSLGQGLEFLIYFQGNSAPDKSGLPSDRFSAERTGGSVSTLTIQRTQQEDSAVYLCASSPTRDQETQYFGPGTRLLVL.

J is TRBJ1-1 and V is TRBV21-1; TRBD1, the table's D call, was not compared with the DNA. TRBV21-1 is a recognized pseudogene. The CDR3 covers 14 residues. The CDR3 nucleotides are TGTGCCAGCAGCAAAGTTCACAGGAACACTGAAGCTTTCTTT. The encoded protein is CASSKVHRNTEAFF.

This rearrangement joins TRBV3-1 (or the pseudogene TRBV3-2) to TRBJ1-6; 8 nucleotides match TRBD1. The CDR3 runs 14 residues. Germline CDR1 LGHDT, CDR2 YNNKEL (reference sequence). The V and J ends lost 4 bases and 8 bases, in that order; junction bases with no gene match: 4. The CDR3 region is CASSLGQGHSPLHF. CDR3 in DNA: TGTGCCAGCAGCCTCGGACAGGGCCATTCACCCCTCCACTTT.

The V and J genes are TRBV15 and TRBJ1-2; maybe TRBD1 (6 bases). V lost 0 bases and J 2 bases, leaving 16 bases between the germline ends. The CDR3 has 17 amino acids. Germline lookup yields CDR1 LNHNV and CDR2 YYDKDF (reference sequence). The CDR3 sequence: CATSRDLSGTGNYGYTF. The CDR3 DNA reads TGTGCCACCAGCAGAGATCTCAGTGGCACAGGGAACTATGGCTACACCTTC.

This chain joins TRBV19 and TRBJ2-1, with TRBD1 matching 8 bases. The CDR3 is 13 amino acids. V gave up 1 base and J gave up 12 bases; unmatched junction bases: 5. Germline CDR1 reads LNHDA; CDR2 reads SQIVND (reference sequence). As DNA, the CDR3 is TGTGCCAGTAGTATAGGGACAGGGAACGTGCAGTTCTTC. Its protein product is CASSIGTGNVQFF.

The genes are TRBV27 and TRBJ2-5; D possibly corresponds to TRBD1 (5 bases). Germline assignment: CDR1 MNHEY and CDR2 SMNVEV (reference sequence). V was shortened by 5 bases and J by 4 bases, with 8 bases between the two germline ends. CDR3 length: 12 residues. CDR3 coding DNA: TGTGCCAGCAGTGGGCAGGGAGAGACCCAGTACTTC. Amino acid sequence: CASSGQGETQYF.

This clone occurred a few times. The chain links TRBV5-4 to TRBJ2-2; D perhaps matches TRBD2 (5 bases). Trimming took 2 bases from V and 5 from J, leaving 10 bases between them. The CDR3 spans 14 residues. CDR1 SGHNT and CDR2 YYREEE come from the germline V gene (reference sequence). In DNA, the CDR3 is TGTGCCAGCAGCTTTTTCGAGCGGACCGGGGAGCTGTTTTTT. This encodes CASSFFERTGELFF.

The CDR3 loop is CASSSGTGWDGYTF. The CDR3, as DNA: TGTGCCAGCAGTTCCGGGACAGGGTGGGATGGCTACACCTTC. The chain joins TRBV25-1 to TRBJ1-2, with 9 bases fitting TRBD1. Germline CDR1 is MGHDK and CDR2 is SYGVNS. The CDR3 is 14 amino acids. With V trimmed by 5 bases and J by 6 bases, 7 bases remained unmatched.

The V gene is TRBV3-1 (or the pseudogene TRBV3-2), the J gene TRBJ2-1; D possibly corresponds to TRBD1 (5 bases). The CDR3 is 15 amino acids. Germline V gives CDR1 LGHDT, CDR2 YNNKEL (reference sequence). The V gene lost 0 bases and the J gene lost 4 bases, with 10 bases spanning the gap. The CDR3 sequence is CASSQDYRGYNEQFF. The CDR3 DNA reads TGTGCCAGCAGCCAAGATTATAGGGGTTACAATGAGCAGTTCTTC.